This T cell receptor beta chain was documented in a study of blood T cells in healthy people across ages. Findings of the study overall: It was not known whether donors were CMV positive (a possible confounder of expanded clonotype changes).

Primers used in a second PCR of about 6 to 11 cycles were a sample-barcoded 5' primer and a J-beta primer mix. From the 5' RACE reads, TCRdb called clonotypes with MiXCR, one entry per CDR3 protein. The repertoire includes about 1,000,000 distinct CDR3 sequences, 45% of them detected once, and 15% to 20% sits in the top ten. J was trimmed by 7 bases and V by 1 base; bases with no gene match: 5. There are 15 residues in the CDR3. The germline V gene encodes CDR1 SEHNR and CDR2 FQNEAQ (reference sequence). A word on this clonotype: Its antigen is currently unknown.

Sequencing was performed on blood. The source is an older woman in good health. The chain combines TRBV7-9 with TRBJ2-1, with TRBD2 matching 9 bases. The CDR3 DNA reads TGTGCCAGCAGCTTAGGGGGGACTAGCTGGAATGAGCAGTTCTTC. This translates into CASSLGGTSWNEQFF.